These 19 T cell receptor beta chains share one sample of origin, sequenced in a study of shared T cell receptors in the human thymus. Sequenced by immunoSEQ multiplex PCR; TCRdb stores in-frame clones only, minus some. The sample consists of hundreds of thousands of clones, roughly 90% of them appearing once. The same sample was also studied in work on human thymus T cells.

Sample: thymocytes. These receptors all come from a boy under three years old with a congenital heart defect.

This chain connects TRBV4-2 to TRBJ1-2; unclear D gene. The length of the CDR3 is 15 residues. V lost 0 bases, J lost 8 bases, and 16 bases lay in between. Germline assignment: CDR1 LGHNA and CDR2 YNFKEQ. The CDR3 nucleotides read TGTGCCAGCAGCCAAGATCTCACTCGGCCGAGGGGCTACACCTTC. It translates to CASSQDLTRPRGYTF.

Of note for this clone: The same CDR3 arises from other DNA sequences in this sample as well. CDR3 residues: CASSLCGTGDANRYEQYF. CDR3 sequence (DNA): TGTGCCAGCAGCTTATGCGGGACAGGGGACGCGAACCGCTACGAGCAGTACTTC. V is TRBV7-8 and J is TRBJ2-7, with 10 bases lining up with TRBD1. This CDR3 has 18 residues. V shed 2 bases and J 3 bases; nucleotides not matched to a gene: 13. Germline V gives CDR1 SGHVS, CDR2 FQNEAQ.

The chain couples TRBV18 to TRBJ1-5; the D is unclear. The germline V gene has CDR1 KGHSH and CDR2 LQKENI. The ends were cut back, 5 bases at V and 0 bases at J, with 8 bases in the middle. This CDR3 region has 14 residues. In DNA form, the CDR3 reads TGTGCCAGCTCAATGACACATAGCAATCAGCCCCAGCATTTT. This encodes CASSMTHSNQPQHF.

Only one count was recorded for this clone. V is TRBV7-9 and J is TRBJ1-2, with 10 nucleotides matching TRBD1. This CDR3 has 16 residues. Trimming cost V 5 bases and J 6 bases; bases outside gene matches: 12. Looked up from germline, CDR1 is SEHNR and CDR2 is FQNEAQ (reference sequence). CDR3 region: CASSRNGQGGFDGYTF. The CDR3 DNA is TGTGCCAGCAGCCGCAACGGACAGGGGGGATTCGATGGCTACACCTTC. Filled out from reference TRBV7-9 and TRBJ1-2, the complete variable domain reads DTGVSQNPRHKITKRGQNVTFRCDPISEHNRLYWYRQTLGQGPEFLTYFQNEAQLEKSRLLSDRFSAERPKGSFSTLEIQRTEQGDSAMYLCASSRNGQGGFDGYTFGSGTRLTVV.

The chain joins TRBV10-2 to TRBJ2-3; 7 nucleotides line up with TRBD2. Germline V gene lookup returns CDR1 WSHSY and CDR2 SAAADI. The trim removed 2 bases at V and 5 bases at J, leaving 1 base unmatched. The length of the CDR3 is 13 residues. This CDR3 is CASSEGGGDTQYF. CDR3 nucleotide sequence: TGCGCCAGCAGTGAGGGGGGGGGAGATACGCAGTATTTT.

This clone was observed once. The chain carries TRBV27 and TRBJ1-2; D not resolved. Germline CDR1 MNHEY, CDR2 SMNVEV (reference sequence). Trimming removed 4 bases from V and 8 bases from J, with 20 bases in between. This CDR3 spans 15 amino acids. The CDR3 loop is CASSSPSRTAGGYTF. The CDR3 DNA follows: TGTGCCAGCAGTTCGCCTTCTCGGACGGCGGGAGGCTACACCTTC.

This clone turned up a few times. The rearrangement joins TRBV19 to TRBJ2-2, with 8 bases fitting TRBD1. Germline lookup yields CDR1 LNHDA and CDR2 SQIVND (reference sequence). V lost 11 bases, J lost 3 bases, and 11 bases stayed unmatched. The CDR3 has 15 residues. The CDR3, as DNA: TGTGCCGTTAAGGACAGGGCGAAGGACACCGGGGAGCTGTTTTTT. Translated: CAVKDRAKDTGELFF.

The chain carries TRBV7-8 and TRBJ2-1, with D tentatively TRBD1 (6 bases). There are 15 residues in the CDR3. Trimming shortened V by 3 bases and J by 4 bases, and 13 bases separated the two germline ends. Germline CDR1 SGHVS, CDR2 FQNEAQ. In DNA, the CDR3 is TGTGCCAGCAGCTTCGGGGAACAGGGTTACAATGAGCAGTTCTTC. Protein sequence: CASSFGEQGYNEQFF.

The chain links TRBV14 to TRBJ2-7; 9 bases align to TRBD1. The trim removed 1 base at V and 3 bases at J, leaving 4 bases unmatched. The CDR3 has 15 amino acids. Germline V CDR1 and CDR2: SGHDN, FVKESK. The CDR3 DNA reads TGTGCCAGCAGCCAAGCCCGGGACAGGGACTACGAGCAGTACTTC. Translation: CASSQARDRDYEQYF.

In its sample, this clone was seen once. The CDR3 sequence: CASSLSRGFWPNSTDTQYF. The CDR3 DNA reads TGTGCCAGCAGCCTCTCTCGAGGGTTTTGGCCCAATAGCACAGATACGCAGTATTTT. The rearrangement uses TRBV5-4 and TRBJ2-3, with D possibly matching TRBD2 (5 bases). The CDR3 loop spans 19 amino acids. V was trimmed by 4 bases and J by 0 bases, leaving 24 bases between them. Germline assignment: CDR1 SGHNT and CDR2 YYREEE (reference sequence).

This clone has more than one count but fewer than ten. This sequence joins TRBV28 and TRBJ2-2; TRBD1 aligns across 9 bases. The V gene end was trimmed by 6 bases and the J gene end by 7 bases; junction bases not matched to a gene: 9. Germline CDR1 and CDR2: MDHEN and SYDVKM. This CDR3 is built from 15 residues. As DNA, the CDR3 is TGTGCCAGCAGCTCCGGGACAGGGAAGGTCGGGGAGCTGTTTTTT. It translates to CASSSGTGKVGELFF.

The chain couples TRBV19 to TRBJ2-5, with TRBD1 matching over 7 bases. CDR1 and CDR2 (germline): LNHDA, SQIVND (reference sequence). The length of the CDR3 is 12 residues. The ends lost 8 bases at V and 4 bases at J; junction bases unmatched: 4. CDR3 protein: CASSRGRETQYF. In DNA, the CDR3 is TGTGCCAGTTCTAGGGGGCGAGAGACCCAGTACTTC. Full variable domain (missing parts from reference TRBV19 and TRBJ2-5): DGGITQSPKYLFRKEGQNVTLSCEQNLNHDAMYWYRQDPGQGLRLIYYSQIVNDFQKGDIAEGYSVSREKKESFPLTVTSAQKNPTAFYLCASSRGRETQYFGPGTRLLVL.

This clone was detected only once. The J gene is TRBJ1-1, the V gene TRBV6-1; TRBD1 aligns across 7 bases. Germline V gives CDR1 MNHNS, CDR2 SASEGT. V trimming: 4 bases; J trimming: 9 bases; junction bases outside the gene matches: 8. The CDR3 is 13 residues long. CDR3 residues: CASSAKGQSKAFF. The CDR3 DNA is TGTGCCAGCAGTGCCAAGGGACAGTCTAAAGCTTTCTTT.

In this sample, this clone turned up a few times. The V and J genes are TRBV28 and TRBJ2-1, with D perhaps TRBD2 (6 bases). Between the trimmed V and J ends, which lost 8 bases and 2 bases, there was a span of 7 bases. Germline V gene data show CDR1 as MDHEN and CDR2 as SYDVKM. The CDR3 runs to 12 residues. CDR3 coding DNA: TGTGCCAGCTCTAGCGCCTACAATGAGCAGTTCTTC. Its translation: CASSSAYNEQFF.

The table lists this clone with a count of one. This chain connects TRBV6-6 to TRBJ2-5; D perhaps matches TRBD2 (6 bases). V was cut by 0 bases and J by 5 bases, with 16 bases left in between. This CDR3 spans 16 amino acids. Germline V lookup: CDR1 MNHNY, CDR2 SVGAGI (reference sequence). The CDR3 DNA follows: TGTGCCAGCAGTTACTCGTACCCGCACCGGGGGGAGACCCAGTACTTC. Protein: CASSYSYPHRGETQYF.

The rearrangement uses TRBV28 and TRBJ2-1, with 12 bases matching TRBD2. Germline loops: CDR1 MDHEN, CDR2 SYDVKM. J gave up 7 bases and V 7 bases, and 8 bases lay outside the gene matches. This CDR3 is 15 amino acids long. This CDR3 is CASNCLAGGGNEQFF. The CDR3 bases are TGTGCCAGCAATTGTCTAGCGGGAGGGGGGAATGAGCAGTTCTTC.

The chain links TRBV2 to TRBJ2-3, with D possibly being TRBD1 (6 bases). This CDR3 is built from 14 residues. Per the germline V gene, CDR1 is SNHLY and CDR2 is FYNNEI. V was pared by 8 bases and J by 6 bases, with 18 bases between. The CDR3: CASGGRPLRDTQYF. The CDR3 region has the DNA TGTGCCAGCGGGGGCCGCCCACTAAGGGATACGCAGTATTTT.

The rearrangement joins TRBV10-3 to TRBJ2-1, with 7 nucleotides matching TRBD2. In germline, CDR1 is ENHRY, CDR2 SYGVKD. V lost 1 base, J lost 3 bases, and 3 bases stayed unmatched. The CDR3 runs 15 residues. This CDR3 is CAISELAGGYNEQFF. Here the CDR3 DNA reads TGTGCCATCAGTGAGTTAGCGGGCGGCTACAATGAGCAGTTCTTC.

V is TRBV28 and J is TRBJ1-5, with unresolved D. From germline, CDR1 is MDHEN and CDR2 SYDVKM. The CDR3 is made up of 14 amino acids. The V gene lost 7 bases and the J gene lost 1 base, with 11 bases spanning the gap. The CDR3 DNA reads TGTGCCAGCAACCCTTACAGAAGCAATCAGCCCCAGCATTTT. Translated: CASNPYRSNQPQHF.